This is a list of T cell receptor beta chains from one sample in a study of esophageal squamous cell carcinoma under preoperative chemotherapy. TCRdb recomputed calls from the PCR reads with MiXCR, one row per CDR3 protein. The repertoire includes roughly 13,000 distinct CDR3 sequences, roughly half of them detected once, and over 15% sits in the top ten. Collection took place from a patient given preoperative chemotherapy. Every receptor here comes from a human donor with esophageal squamous cell carcinoma. The donor label of this sample is uncertain. CDR3s include the opening cysteine and the closing phenylalanine or tryptophan. A D gene is named only where the DNA matches it firmly. Clone size is given for some rows only: seen once, a few or many times, or a class if the clone is expanded.

cdr3_aa	cdr3_nt	d_call	clone_size	v_call	j_call
CASRPRPRTSGNYNEQYF	TGTGCCAGTCGACCCCGCCCGAGGACTAGCGGGAATTACAATGAGCAGTACTTC	TRBD2	medium-sized	TRBV6-1	TRBJ2-7
CASSDLRLADYNEQFF	TGTGCCAGCAGTGACCTTCGGCTAGCGGACTACAATGAGCAGTTCTTC	TRBD2	NA	TRBV6-1	TRBJ2-1
CARGFGGGGPETQYF	TGTGCCAGGGGTTTCGGGGGGGGGGGGCCAGAGACGCAGTATTTC	TRBD2	few	TRBV6-1	TRBJ2-3
CASSPRGQANYEQYF	TGTGCCAGCAGTCCCCGAGGACAGGCTAACTACGAGCAGTACTTC	TRBD1	NA	TRBV6-1	TRBJ2-7
CFCGGFGGSDTDTQYF	TGTTTTTGCGGGGGGTTTGGGGGAAGTGACACAGATACGCAGTACTTC	TRBD2	NA	TRBV10-3	TRBJ2-7
CASSHTGGVDTQYF	TGTGCCAGCAGCCACACAGGGGGCGTGGATACGCAGTATTTT	TRBD1	many	TRBV7-8	TRBJ2-3
CVSSGLGGSYTETQYF	TGTGTCAGCAGTGGACTTGGGGGCAGTTACACAGAGACGCAGTATTTT	NA	NA	TRBV27	TRBJ2-3
CASKPALYQETQYF	TGCGCCAGCAAGCCAGCATTGTACCAAGAGACCCAGTACTTC	NA	NA	TRBV10-2	TRBJ2-5
CASSKGGDEQYF	TGTGCCAGCAGTAAAGGGGGGGATGAGCAGTACTTC	NA	medium-sized	TRBV12-3/TRBV12-4	TRBJ2-7
CASSRRGTGNTIYF	TGTGCCAGCAGCCGACGGGGAACTGGAAACACCATATATTTT	NA	many	TRBV6-1	TRBJ1-3
CASSPLTSRQETQYF	TGTGCCAGCAGTCCCTTGACAAGCAGACAAGAGACCCAGTACTTC	NA	medium-sized	TRBV6-1	TRBJ2-5
CARGWGGRDQDTQYF	TGTGCCAGGGGTTGGGGGGGGCGTGACCAAGATACGCAGTACTTC	NA	NA	TRBV6-1	TRBJ2-5
CASSVSWGQETQFF	TGTGCCAGCAGTGTTTCATGGGGCCAAGAGACCCAGTTCTTC	NA	NA	TRBV6-1	TRBJ2-1
CASSPERGKNIQYF	TGTGCCAGCAGCCCAGAGCGGGGGAAAAACATTCAGTACTTC	TRBD2	NA	TRBV6-1	TRBJ2-4
CAGSGGRDQETQYF	TGTGCGGGCAGCGGGGGACGTGACCAAGAGACCCAGTATTTC	TRBD2	few	TRBV7-2	TRBJ2-5
CASSAGTYTYEQYF	TGTGCCAGCAGTGCCGGGACGTATACGTACGAGCAGTACTTC	NA	NA	TRBV6-1	TRBJ2-7
CASRYGPTKNEQFF	TGTGCCAGCAGATACGGGCCCACTAAGAATGAGCAGTTCTTC	NA	NA	TRBV6-5	TRBJ2-1
CASSLGQGYPYEQYF	TGTGCCAGCAGTCTGGGACAGGGGTACCCCTACGAGCAGTACTTC	TRBD1	NA	TRBV6-1	TRBJ2-7
CASREFGGSDKDTQYF	TGTGCCAGCAGGGAATTTGGGGGAAGCGACAAAGATACGCAGTATTTT	NA	NA	TRBV6-1	TRBJ2-3
CASREREWLDSSYNEQFF	TGTGCCAGCAGAGAAAGGGAGTGGTTGGATAGCTCCTACAATGAGCAGTTCTTC	NA	NA	TRBV6-1	TRBJ2-1
CASIGDNEQFF	TGTGCCAGCATCGGGGACAATGAGCAGTTCTTC	NA	NA	TRBV6-1	TRBJ2-1
CAGVRDLDTQYF	TGTGCCGGGGTCAGAGACTTGGATACGCAGTATTTT	NA	once	TRBV10-3	TRBJ2-3
CASSLSRRVTVLVSETQYF	TGTGCCAGCAGCTTAAGTCGCAGGGTGACCGTTTTGGTTAGTGAGACCCAGTACTTC	NA	NA	TRBV7-8	TRBJ2-5
CASSLLAGYNEQFF	TGTGCCAGCAGTTTACTAGCGGGGTATAATGAGCAGTTCTTC	TRBD2	few	TRBV6-5	TRBJ2-1